This is a list of T cell receptor beta chains from one sample in a study of T cell changes during pregnancy in multiple sclerosis. Assay used: immunoSEQ multiplex PCR; TCRdb lists only in-frame clones, some missing. The sample lists fewer than 25,000 clones, 85% to 90% occurring once. Sequencing was performed on CD8+ T cells from peripheral blood mononuclear cells, taken in the first trimester of pregnancy. These receptors were taken from a female donor with multiple sclerosis, enrolled in a pregnancy study. The CDR3 runs from the conserved cysteine through the conserved F or W. A D gene is named only where the DNA matches it firmly. Clone size, where shown, is once, few, many, or a class for clones that have expanded.

v_call	d_call	j_call	clone_size	cdr3_aa	cdr3_nt
TRBV13	.	TRBJ1-5	.	CASSARGSNQPQHF	TGTGCCAGCAGCGCCAGAGGTAGCAATCAGCCCCAGCATTTT
TRBV7-3	.	TRBJ2-1	.	CASSSGAYNEQFF	TGTGCCAGCTCGTCAGGGGCCTACAATGAGCAGTTCTTC
TRBV6-4	TRBD2	TRBJ2-3	.	CASSETSGRAADTQYF	TGTGCCAGCAGTGAGACTAGCGGGAGGGCCGCAGATACGCAGTATTTT
TRBV15	.	TRBJ2-1	.	CATSVGAREEQFF	TGTGCCACCAGCGTAGGGGCCCGTGAGGAGCAGTTCTTC
TRBV4-3	.	TRBJ2-3	.	CASSQGRDRTDTQYF	TGCGCCAGCAGCCAAGGGCGGGACCGCACAGATACGCAGTATTTT
TRBV4-1	.	TRBJ2-7	few	CASGDVGAYEQYF	TGCGCCAGCGGCGATGTAGGGGCCTACGAGCAGTACTTC
TRBV6-4	TRBD2	TRBJ2-2	few	CASSANQASGITGELFF	TGTGCCAGCAGTGCTAACCAGGCTAGCGGAATCACCGGGGAGCTGTTTTTT
TRBV9	TRBD1	TRBJ2-5	.	CASSSRQGRETQYF	TGTGCCAGCAGCTCCCGACAGGGGCGAGAGACCCAGTACTTC
TRBV2	TRBD2	TRBJ2-1	.	CASSAGTSGSNEQFF	TGTGCCAGCAGTGCGGGGACTAGCGGGAGCAATGAGCAGTTCTTC
TRBV27	.	TRBJ2-2	.	CASSLRVHTGELFF	TGTGCCAGCAGTTTGAGAGTTCACACCGGGGAGCTGTTTTTT
TRBV11-3	TRBD1	TRBJ2-5	.	CASSLRDSLYQETQYF	TGTGCCAGCAGCTTACGGGACAGTCTTTACCAAGAGACCCAGTACTTC
TRBV5-4	TRBD1	TRBJ2-7	.	CASSGGQGSSYEQYF	TGTGCCAGCAGCGGGGGACAGGGGAGTTCCTACGAGCAGTACTTC
TRBV6-4	TRBD2	TRBJ2-3	.	CASSETSGRASDTQYF	TGTGCCAGCAGTGAGACCAGCGGGAGGGCCTCGGATACGCAGTATTTT
TRBV29-1	TRBD1	TRBJ1-2	.	CSVALQDRLYGYTF	TGCAGCGTTGCCTTACAGGACAGGTTATATGGCTACACCTTC
TRBV19	TRBD2	TRBJ2-3	.	CASSIVGPSGSTDTQYF	TGTGCCAGTAGTATAGTTGGGCCTAGCGGAAGCACAGATACGCAGTATTTT
TRBV29-1	.	TRBJ2-2	.	CSVVTNMNTGELFF	TGCAGCGTTGTGACTAATATGAACACCGGGGAGCTGTTTTTT
TRBV15	.	TRBJ1-5	.	CATSRAPQQGEQPQHF	TGTGCCACCAGCAGAGCCCCGCAACAGGGAGAACAGCCCCAGCATTTT
TRBV27	.	TRBJ2-2	.	CASSFSGPANTGELFF	TGTGCCAGCAGTTTTTCAGGCCCAGCGAACACCGGGGAGCTGTTTTTT
TRBV28	.	TRBJ2-3	.	CASSLSVPTQADTQYF	TGTGCCAGCAGTTTAAGTGTTCCTACCCAGGCAGATACGCAGTATTTT
TRBV6-5	.	TRBJ1-1	.	CASSLSAGATEAFF	TGTGCCAGCAGTTTAAGTGCGGGCGCGACTGAAGCTTTCTTT
TRBV15	TRBD2	TRBJ2-3	few	CATSRDSGGSDTQYF	TGTGCCACCAGCAGAGATAGCGGGGGGTCAGATACGCAGTATTTT
TRBV28	.	TRBJ2-1	.	CASSLSRNEQFF	TGTGCCAGCAGTTTATCTCGGAATGAGCAGTTCTTC
TRBV15	.	TRBJ2-2	.	CATSRDRSPNTGELFF	TGTGCCACCAGCAGAGATAGGAGTCCGAACACCGGGGAGCTGTTTTTT
TRBV4-1	.	TRBJ2-2	.	CASSQVDSANTGELFF	TGCGCCAGCAGCCAGGTAGACAGCGCGAACACCGGGGAGCTGTTTTTT
TRBV19	.	TRBJ1-2	.	CASSGYGYTF	TGTGCCAGTAGCGGCTATGGCTACACCTTC
TRBV4-1	TRBD1	TRBJ1-1	.	CASSQDVGQRTEAFF	TGCGCCAGCAGCCAAGATGTGGGACAGAGGACTGAAGCTTTCTTT
TRBV5-5	TRBD1	TRBJ1-2	.	CASSAGQGVYGYTF	TGTGCCAGCAGCGCGGGACAGGGGGTCTATGGCTACACCTTC
TRBV2	.	TRBJ1-5	.	CASRTRANQPQHF	TGTGCCAGCAGAACCAGGGCCAATCAGCCCCAGCATTTT
TRBV18	TRBD1	TRBJ2-6	once	CASSPEQGLGSGANVLTF	TGTGCCAGCTCACCTGAACAGGGGCTAGGCTCTGGGGCCAACGTCCTGACTTTC
TRBV7-9	TRBD2	TRBJ2-3	.	CASSPRDGGRPDTQYF	TGTGCCAGCAGTCCGCGGGATGGCGGGAGGCCAGATACGCAGTATTTT
TRBV10-3	.	TRBJ1-6	.	CAISEPETGHNSPLHF	TGTGCCATCAGTGAGCCCGAGACAGGTCATAATTCACCCCTCCACTTT
TRBV7-8	TRBD2	TRBJ2-5	.	CASSLLAGGETQYF	TGTGCCAGCAGCTTACTAGCGGGGGGAGAGACCCAGTACTTC
TRBV4-3	TRBD2	TRBJ2-3	once	CASSQDLAGGWDTQYF	TGCGCCAGCAGCCAAGATCTAGCGGGAGGGTGGGATACGCAGTATTTT
TRBV4-2	.	TRBJ2-1	.	CASSQGTRDTEQFF	TGTGCCAGCAGCCAAGGGACCCGGGACACTGAGCAGTTCTTC
TRBV6-1	.	TRBJ2-7	.	CASSAVNVYEQYF	TGTGCCAGCAGTGCGGTCAATGTCTACGAGCAGTACTTC
TRBV4-2	.	TRBJ2-1	few	CASSQDQGGGSYNEQFF	TGTGCCAGCAGCCAAGATCAGGGGGGAGGTAGCTACAATGAGCAGTTCTTC
TRBV5-8	.	TRBJ2-2	.	CASSLVSQGNTGELFF	TGTGCCAGCAGCTTGGTGTCCCAGGGTAACACCGGGGAGCTGTTTTTT
TRBV9	.	TRBJ2-7	.	CASSARDSSYEQYF	TGTGCCAGCAGCGCAAGGGACTCGTCCTACGAGCAGTACTTC
TRBV29-1	TRBD2	TRBJ2-3	.	CSGRGGSTDTQYF	TGCAGCGGCCGCGGGGGAAGCACAGATACGCAGTATTTT
TRBV29-1	TRBD1	TRBJ1-2	.	CSVDREAYGYTF	TGCAGCGTGGACAGGGAGGCCTATGGCTACACCTTC
TRBV15	TRBD2	TRBJ2-1	.	CATSRDKRGLGNEQFF	TGTGCCACCAGCAGAGATAAACGAGGACTAGGGAATGAGCAGTTCTTC
TRBV28	.	TRBJ2-5	once	CASSFIRGGTQYF	TGTGCCAGCAGTTTTATCCGAGGGGGGACCCAGTACTTC
TRBV7-6	TRBD1	TRBJ2-5	once	CASSPHWDREETQYF	TGTGCCAGCAGCCCCCATTGGGACAGGGAAGAGACCCAGTACTTC
TRBV9	TRBD2	TRBJ2-1	.	CASSVRTSGNYNEQFF	TGTGCCAGCAGCGTCAGGACTAGCGGAAACTACAATGAGCAGTTCTTC
TRBV12-5	TRBD1	TRBJ2-7	.	CASGLGQGGPYEQYF	TGTGCTAGTGGTTTAGGACAGGGGGGGCCCTACGAGCAGTACTTC
TRBV11-2	TRBD2	TRBJ2-3	.	CASSRRLLAEFTDTQYF	TGTGCCAGCAGCCGCAGGCTACTAGCGGAATTCACAGATACGCAGTATTTT